This is a list of T cell receptor beta chains from one sample in a study of immune heterogeneity within non-small cell lung tumors. TCRdb re-analysed the multiplex PCR reads in MiXCR, keeping a single row per CDR3 protein. The sample shows fewer than 7,500 distinct CDR3 sequences, around 20% of them seen only once. The specimen sequenced was lung tumor tissue. These receptors originate from a man between 60 and 75 years old with non-small cell lung cancer. The CDR3 runs from the conserved cysteine through the conserved F or W. D genes are given only for firm matches. Only part of the rows carry a size: once, few, many, or a class if the clone is expanded.

size,D,J,V,CDR3,DNA
many,.,TRBJ1-3,TRBV5-4,CASSFGGRGLGNTIYF,TGTGCCAGCAGCTTCGGGGGCCGGGGCCTTGGAAACACCATATATTTT
many,.,TRBJ2-1,TRBV28,CASSSYGTLYNEQFF,TGTGCCAGCAGTTCGTACGGGACACTTTACAATGAGCAGTTCTTC
many,TRBD2,TRBJ2-1,TRBV10-3,CAISPGGKVNEQFF,TGTGCCATCTCCCCGGGGGGAAAGGTAAATGAGCAGTTCTTC
.,.,TRBJ1-5,TRBV7-9,CVSIPGTVNQPQHF,TGTGTCAGCATCCCCGGGACCGTCAATCAGCCCCAGCATTTT
.,TRBD2,TRBJ2-1,TRBV20-1,CSAQPPGTSGYNRQFF,TGCAGTGCCCAACCCCCGGGGACTAGCGGCTACAATAGGCAGTTCTTC
medium-sized,.,TRBJ2-2,TRBV11-3,CASSLGAVIGTGELFF,TGTGCCAGCAGCTTAGGAGCCGTAATCGGCACCGGGGAGCTGTTTTTT
medium-sized,.,TRBJ2-5,TRBV5-1,CASSWGRNQETQYF,TGCGCCAGCAGCTGGGGACGTAACCAAGAGACCCAGTACTTC
few,.,TRBJ1-2,TRBV5-6,CASSTDSWGRGNYGYTF,TGTGCCAGCAGCACAGACAGCTGGGGTAGAGGCAACTATGGCTACACCTTC
medium-sized,TRBD1,TRBJ1-4,TRBV6-6,CASSYPGQGEEKLFF,TGTGCCAGCAGTTACCCGGGACAGGGGGAAGAAAAACTGTTTTTT
medium-sized,TRBD1,TRBJ2-7,TRBV20-1,CSARVATGGREQYF,TGCAGTGCTAGAGTTGCGACAGGGGGCCGCGAGCAGTACTTC
medium-sized,.,TRBJ2-7,TRBV2,CASLREQYF,TGTGCCAGCCTCCGCGAGCAGTACTTC
medium-sized,.,TRBJ2-3,TRBV2,CASSVFLTDTQYF,TGTGCCAGCAGTGTTTTCCTTACAGATACGCAGTATTTT
many,TRBD1,TRBJ1-6,TRBV20-1,CSARAGGNPGSPLHF,TGCAGTGCTAGGGCAGGGGGGAATCCGGGTTCACCCCTCCACTTT
medium-sized,.,TRBJ2-1,TRBV5-6,CASTRDADFEQFF,TGTGCCAGCACCCGGGACGCGGATTTTGAGCAGTTCTTC
.,TRBD2,TRBJ2-3,TRBV19,CASSFSGTSGTSNTVTQYF,TGTGCCAGTAGTTTCTCCGGGACTAGCGGTACCTCCAACACAGTTACGCAGTATTTT
medium-sized,.,TRBJ2-3,TRBV2,CASSVLDTQYF,TGTGCCAGCAGCGTGTTAGATACGCAGTATTTT
.,.,TRBJ2-5,TRBV18,CASLPANQETQYF,TGTGCCAGCTTACCCGCGAACCAAGAGACCCAGTACTTC
medium-sized,TRBD1,TRBJ2-7,TRBV5-1,CASSLGDRSSYEQYF,TGCGCCAGCAGCTTGGGGGACAGGAGCTCCTACGAGCAGTACTTC
medium-sized,.,TRBJ2-2,TRBV6-1,CASKSTRVTGELFF,TGTGCCAGCAAATCCACGAGAGTCACCGGGGAGCTGTTTTTT
medium-sized,TRBD1,TRBJ1-6,TRBV2,CASSPRRGQGTGSYNSPLHF,TGTGCCAGCAGTCCGCGGCGGGGACAGGGAACGGGGTCCTATAATTCACCCCTCCACTTT
many,.,TRBJ1-4,TRBV5-4,CASSFSGVNNEKLFF,TGTGCCAGCAGCTTTTCGGGGGTTAATAATGAAAAACTGTTTTTT
.,.,TRBJ2-3,TRBV10-2,CASAKRDTQYF,TGCGCCAGCGCCAAGCGGGATACGCAGTATTTT
.,.,TRBJ2-4,TRBV9,CAISRVGENIQYF,TGTGCCATCAGCCGGGTCGGGGAAAACATTCAGTACTTC
large,.,TRBJ1-1,TRBV4-1,CASSQGGPANTEAFF,TGCGCCAGCAGCCAAGGAGGTCCGGCGAACACTGAAGCTTTCTTT
.,TRBD1,TRBJ1-1,TRBV6-5,CASSSDRGRVFF,TGTGCCAGCAGTTCCGACAGGGGGCGAGTTTTCTTT
few,.,TRBJ2-5,TRBV9,CASSVYQGLGETQYF,TGTGCCAGCAGCGTATACCAGGGGCTCGGAGAGACCCAGTACTTC
many,TRBD2,TRBJ2-4,TRBV12-3/TRBV12-4,CASSLGGIRAKNIQYF,TGTGCCAGCAGTTTGGGGGGGATAAGAGCCAAAAACATTCAGTACTTC
.,TRBD2,TRBJ2-7,TRBV6-1,CASSGTSGRNYPVEQYF,TGTGCCAGCAGCGGTACTAGCGGGAGGAACTATCCGGTGGAGCAGTACTTC
.,.,TRBJ2-1,TRBV11-2,CASSFTSVSYNQQFF,TGTGCCAGCAGCTTCACCAGCGTCTCCTACAATCAGCAGTTCTTC
medium-sized,TRBD1,TRBJ1-1,TRBV5-1,CASSLEGARTEAFF,TGCGCCAGCAGCTTGGAGGGGGCAAGAACTGAAGCTTTCTTT
.,.,TRBJ2-5,TRBV5-6,CASSLVGTRYF,TGTGCCAGCAGCTTGGTGGGGACCCGGTACTTC
medium-sized,.,TRBJ2-7,TRBV5-1,CASSLEGVSYEQYF,TGCGCCAGCAGCTTGGAGGGAGTCTCCTACGAGCAGTACTTC
few,TRBD2,TRBJ2-1,TRBV5-1,CATTTSGSPGEQFF,TGCGCCACAACTACTAGCGGGAGTCCCGGTGAGCAGTTCTTC
.,.,TRBJ2-2,TRBV20-1,CSALTRGGEVFF,TGCAGTGCCCTCACTAGAGGCGGGGAAGTGTTTTTT
few,.,TRBJ2-7,TRBV9,CASSEFDKPILDEQYF,TGTGCCAGCAGCGAGTTCGACAAACCCATTTTAGACGAGCAGTACTTC
many,.,TRBJ2-3,TRBV9,CASSQLADTQYF,TGTGCCAGCAGCCAGTTGGCAGATACGCAGTATTTT
.,.,TRBJ1-5,TRBV2,CASSETRQSTPGQPQHF,TGTGCCAGCAGTGAAACTCGCCAATCGACCCCAGGTCAGCCCCAGCATTTT
few,TRBD2,TRBJ2-7,TRBV5-4,CASSEAMVSSGRGAYEQYF,TGTGCCAGCAGCGAAGCTATGGTGTCTAGCGGGAGGGGCGCCTACGAGCAGTACTTC
many,TRBD2,TRBJ2-2,TRBV11-2,CASSEREVLMNTGELFF,TGTGCCAGCAGCGAGCGGGAGGTCCTGATGAACACCGGGGAGCTGTTTTTT
medium-sized,TRBD2,TRBJ2-5,TRBV29-1,CSVSRGGETQYF,TGCAGCGTCAGTCGGGGAGGGGAGACCCAGTACTTC
many,TRBD2,TRBJ2-7,TRBV4-1,CASSPGLAEYEQYF,TGCGCCAGCAGCCCGGGACTAGCGGAGTACGAGCAGTACTTC